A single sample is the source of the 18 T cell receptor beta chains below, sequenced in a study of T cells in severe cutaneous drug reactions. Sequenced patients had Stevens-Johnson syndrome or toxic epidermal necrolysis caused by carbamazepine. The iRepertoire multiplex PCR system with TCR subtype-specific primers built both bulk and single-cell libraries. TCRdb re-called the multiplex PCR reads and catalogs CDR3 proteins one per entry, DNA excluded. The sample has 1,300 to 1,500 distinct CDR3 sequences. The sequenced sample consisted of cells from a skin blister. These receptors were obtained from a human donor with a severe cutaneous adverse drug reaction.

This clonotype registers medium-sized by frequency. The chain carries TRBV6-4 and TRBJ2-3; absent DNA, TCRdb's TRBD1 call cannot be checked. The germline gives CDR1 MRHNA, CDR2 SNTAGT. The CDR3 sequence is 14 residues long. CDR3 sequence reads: CASSPGTAGDTQYF.

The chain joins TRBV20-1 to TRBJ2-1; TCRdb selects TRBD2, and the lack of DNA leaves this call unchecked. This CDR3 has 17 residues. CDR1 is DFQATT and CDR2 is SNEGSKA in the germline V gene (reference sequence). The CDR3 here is CSAVTSGSPSSYNEQFF.

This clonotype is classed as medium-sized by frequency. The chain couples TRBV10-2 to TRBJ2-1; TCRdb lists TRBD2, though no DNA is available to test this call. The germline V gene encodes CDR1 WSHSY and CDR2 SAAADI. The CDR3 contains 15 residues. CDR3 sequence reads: CASSVAGLGSNEQFF.

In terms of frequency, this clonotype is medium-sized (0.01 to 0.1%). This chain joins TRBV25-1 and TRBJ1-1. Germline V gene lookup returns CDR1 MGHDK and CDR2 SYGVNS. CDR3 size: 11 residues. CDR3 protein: CARWRNTEAFF.

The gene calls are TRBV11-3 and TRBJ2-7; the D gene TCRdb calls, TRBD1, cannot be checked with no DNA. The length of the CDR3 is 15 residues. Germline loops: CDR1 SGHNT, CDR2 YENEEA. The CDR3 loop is CASSFRTGRPYEQYF.

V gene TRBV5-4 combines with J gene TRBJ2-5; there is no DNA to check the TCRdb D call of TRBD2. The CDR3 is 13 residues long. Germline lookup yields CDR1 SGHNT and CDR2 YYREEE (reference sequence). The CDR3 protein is CASGQGRGETQYF.

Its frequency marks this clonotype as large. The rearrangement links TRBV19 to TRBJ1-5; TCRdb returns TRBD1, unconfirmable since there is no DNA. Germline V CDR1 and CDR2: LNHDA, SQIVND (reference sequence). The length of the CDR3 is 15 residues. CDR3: CASTLGRGENQPQHF. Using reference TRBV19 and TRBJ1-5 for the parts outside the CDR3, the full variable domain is DGGITQSPKYLFRKEGQNVTLSCEQNLNHDAMYWYRQDPGQGLRLIYYSQIVNDFQKGDIAEGYSVSREKKESFPLTVTSAQKNPTAFYLCASTLGRGENQPQHFGDGTRLSIL.

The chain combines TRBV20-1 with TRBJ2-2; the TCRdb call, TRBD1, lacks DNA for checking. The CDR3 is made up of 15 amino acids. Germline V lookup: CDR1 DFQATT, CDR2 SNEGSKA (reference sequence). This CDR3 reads CSAYPGTKNTGELFF.

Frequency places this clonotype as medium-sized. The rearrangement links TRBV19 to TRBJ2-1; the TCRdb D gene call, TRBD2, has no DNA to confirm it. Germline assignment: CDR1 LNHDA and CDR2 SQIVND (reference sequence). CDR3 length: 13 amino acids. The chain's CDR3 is CASSTEAGDEQFF.

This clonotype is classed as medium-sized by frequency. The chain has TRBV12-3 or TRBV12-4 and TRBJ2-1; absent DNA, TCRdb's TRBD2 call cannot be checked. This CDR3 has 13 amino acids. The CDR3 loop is CASRIAGGHEQFF.

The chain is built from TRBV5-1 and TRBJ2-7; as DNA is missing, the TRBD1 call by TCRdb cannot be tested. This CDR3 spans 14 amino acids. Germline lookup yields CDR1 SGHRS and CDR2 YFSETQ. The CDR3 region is CASSSRDRESEQYF.

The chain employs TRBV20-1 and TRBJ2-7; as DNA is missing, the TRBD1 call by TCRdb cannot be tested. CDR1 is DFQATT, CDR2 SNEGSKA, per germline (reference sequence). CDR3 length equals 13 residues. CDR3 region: CSGATGTAYEQYF.

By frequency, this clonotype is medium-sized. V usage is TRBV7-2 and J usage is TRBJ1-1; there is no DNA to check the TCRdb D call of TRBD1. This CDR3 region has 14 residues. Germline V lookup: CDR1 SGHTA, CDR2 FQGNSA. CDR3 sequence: CASSLVRPGSVAFF.

CDR3 protein: CSVDREDTEAFF. V is TRBV29-1 and J is TRBJ1-1. Germline CDR1 is SQVTM and CDR2 is ANQGSEA. There are 12 residues in the CDR3. The full variable domain, in which reference TRBV29-1 and TRBJ1-1 provide the parts outside the CDR3, is SAVISQKPSRDICQRGTSLTIQCQVDSQVTMMFWYRQQPGQSLTLIATANQGSEATYESGFVIDKFPISRPNLTFSTLTVSNMSPEDSSIYLCSVDREDTEAFFGQGTRLTVV.

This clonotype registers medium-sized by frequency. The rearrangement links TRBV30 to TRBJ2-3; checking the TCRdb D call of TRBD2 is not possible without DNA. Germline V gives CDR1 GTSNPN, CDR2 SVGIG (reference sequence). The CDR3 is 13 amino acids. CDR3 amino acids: CAWASGITDTQYF. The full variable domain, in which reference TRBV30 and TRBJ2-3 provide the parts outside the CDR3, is SQTIHQWPATLVQPVGSPLSLECTVEGTSNPNLYWYRQAAGRGLQLLFYSVGIGQISSEVPQNLSASRPQDRQFILSSKKLLLSDSGFYLCAWASGITDTQYFGPGTRLTVL.

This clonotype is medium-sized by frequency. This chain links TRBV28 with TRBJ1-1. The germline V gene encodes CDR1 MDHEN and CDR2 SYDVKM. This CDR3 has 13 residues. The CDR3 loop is CASSLSGSTEAFF.

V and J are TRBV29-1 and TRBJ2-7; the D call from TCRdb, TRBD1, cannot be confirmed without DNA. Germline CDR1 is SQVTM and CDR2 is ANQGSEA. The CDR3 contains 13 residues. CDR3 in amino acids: CSAKRAGDYEQYF.

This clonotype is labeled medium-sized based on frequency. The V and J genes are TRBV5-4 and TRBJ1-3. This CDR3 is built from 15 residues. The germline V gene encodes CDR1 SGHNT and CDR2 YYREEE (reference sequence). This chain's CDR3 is CASSLPPNSGNTIYF.